This T cell receptor (beta chain) was recovered during a study of blood T cells in healthy people across ages. Germline loops: CDR1 KGHDR, CDR2 SFDVKD. Trimming pared 0 bases from V and 2 bases from J, leaving 9 bases between. The CDR3 is 15 residues long. Study-wide results and caveats: Unknown donor CMV status possibly confounded expanded clonotype changes.

The table lists this clonotype with many counts. The antigen is undetermined. With a J-beta primer mix and a sample-barcoded 5' primer, a second PCR ran 7 to 11 cycles. TCRdb called the 5' RACE reads again in MiXCR, with one record for every CDR3 protein. Among some 940,000 distinct CDR3 sequences listed, approximately 32% were seen once. In addition, the sample was reused for a study of T cells of mothers and their children.

The clonotype comes from a woman between 40 and 50 years old in good health. Sample: blood. The V call is TRBV24-1, the J call TRBJ2-5; D is perhaps TRBD1 (6 bases). The CDR3 spells CATSDLIQGQETQYF. The CDR3 DNA reads as TGTGCCACCAGTGATTTGATACAGGGTCAAGAGACCCAGTACTTC.